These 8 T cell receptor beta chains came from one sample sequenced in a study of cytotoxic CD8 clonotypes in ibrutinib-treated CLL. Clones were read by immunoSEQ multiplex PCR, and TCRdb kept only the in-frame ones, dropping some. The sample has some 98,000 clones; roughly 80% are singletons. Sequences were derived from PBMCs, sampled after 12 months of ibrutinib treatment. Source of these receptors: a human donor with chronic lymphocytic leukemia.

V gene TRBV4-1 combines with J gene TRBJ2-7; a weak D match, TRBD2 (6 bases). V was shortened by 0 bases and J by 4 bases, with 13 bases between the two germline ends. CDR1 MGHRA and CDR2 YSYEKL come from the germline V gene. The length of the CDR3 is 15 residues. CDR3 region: CASSQELTGEYEQYF. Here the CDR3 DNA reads TGCGCCAGCAGCCAAGAACTAACGGGGGAGTACGAGCAGTACTTC.

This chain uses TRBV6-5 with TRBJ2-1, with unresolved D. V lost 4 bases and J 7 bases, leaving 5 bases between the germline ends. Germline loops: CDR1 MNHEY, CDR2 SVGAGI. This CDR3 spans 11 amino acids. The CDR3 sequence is CASSSRNEQFF. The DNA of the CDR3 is TGTGCCAGCAGTTCAAGAAATGAGCAGTTCTTC.

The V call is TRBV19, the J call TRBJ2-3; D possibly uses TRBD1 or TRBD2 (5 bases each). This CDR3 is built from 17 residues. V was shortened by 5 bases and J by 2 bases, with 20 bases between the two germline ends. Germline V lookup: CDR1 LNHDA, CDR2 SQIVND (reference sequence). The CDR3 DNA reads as TGTGCCAGTAGTTCCCGACCGGGACGCCGGTCCACAGATACGCAGTATTTT. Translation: CASSSRPGRRSTDTQYF.

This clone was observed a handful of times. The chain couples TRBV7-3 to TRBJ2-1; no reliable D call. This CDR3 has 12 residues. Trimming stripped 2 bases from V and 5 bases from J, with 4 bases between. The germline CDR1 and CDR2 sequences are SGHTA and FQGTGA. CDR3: CASSLGNNEQFF. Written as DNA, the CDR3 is TGTGCCAGCAGCTTAGGTAACAATGAGCAGTTCTTC.

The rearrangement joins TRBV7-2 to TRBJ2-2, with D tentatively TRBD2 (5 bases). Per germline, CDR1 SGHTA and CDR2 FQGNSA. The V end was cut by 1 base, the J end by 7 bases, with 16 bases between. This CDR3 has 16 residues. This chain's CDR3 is CASSLVRLGNLGELFF. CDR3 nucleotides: TGTGCCAGCAGCTTAGTCCGACTCGGGAACCTCGGGGAGCTGTTTTTT.

CDR3 loop: CASSTNWGLNSPLHF. CDR3 DNA sequence: TGTGCCAGCAGCACCAACTGGGGACTAAATTCACCCCTCCACTTT. The chain combines TRBV7-2 with TRBJ1-6; TRBD1 is a possible D gene (5 bases). Germline-derived CDR1 and CDR2 are SGHTA and FQGNSA. The CDR3 length is 15 residues. Trimming pared 5 bases from V and 7 bases from J, leaving 15 bases between.

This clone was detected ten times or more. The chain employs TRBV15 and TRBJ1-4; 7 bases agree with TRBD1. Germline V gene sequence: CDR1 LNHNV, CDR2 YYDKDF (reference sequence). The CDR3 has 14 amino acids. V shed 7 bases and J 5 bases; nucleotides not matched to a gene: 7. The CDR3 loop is CATTTGQPNEKLFF. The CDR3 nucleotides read TGTGCCACCACAACGGGACAGCCAAATGAAAAACTGTTTTTT. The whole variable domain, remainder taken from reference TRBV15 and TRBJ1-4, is DAMVIQNPRYQVTQFGKPVTLSCSQTLNHNVMYWYQQKSSQAPKLLFHYYDKDFNNEADTPDNFQSRRPNTSFCFLDIRSPGLGDTAMYLCATTTGQPNEKLFFGSGTQLSVL.

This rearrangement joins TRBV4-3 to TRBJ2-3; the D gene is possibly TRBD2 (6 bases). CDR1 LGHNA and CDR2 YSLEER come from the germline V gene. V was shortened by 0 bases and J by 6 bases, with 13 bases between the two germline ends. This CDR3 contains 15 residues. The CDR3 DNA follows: TGCGCCAGCAGCCAAGAATGGGGGGAAAGGGATACGCAGTATTTT. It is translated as CASSQEWGERDTQYF.